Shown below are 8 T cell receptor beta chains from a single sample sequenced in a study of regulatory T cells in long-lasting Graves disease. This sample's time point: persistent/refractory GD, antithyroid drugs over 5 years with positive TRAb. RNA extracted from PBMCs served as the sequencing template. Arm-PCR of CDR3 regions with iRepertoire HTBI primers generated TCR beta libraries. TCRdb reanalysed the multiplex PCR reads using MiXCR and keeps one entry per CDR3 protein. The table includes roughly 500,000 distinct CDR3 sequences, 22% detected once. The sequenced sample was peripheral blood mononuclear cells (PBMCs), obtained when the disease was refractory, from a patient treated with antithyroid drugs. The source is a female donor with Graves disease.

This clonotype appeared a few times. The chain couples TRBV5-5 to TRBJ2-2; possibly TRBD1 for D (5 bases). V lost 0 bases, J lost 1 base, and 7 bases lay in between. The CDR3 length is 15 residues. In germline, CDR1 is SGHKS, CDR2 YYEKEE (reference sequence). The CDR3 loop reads CASSLVTGNTGELFF. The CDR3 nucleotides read TGTGCCAGCAGCTTGGTCACAGGGAACACCGGGGAGCTGTTTTTT.

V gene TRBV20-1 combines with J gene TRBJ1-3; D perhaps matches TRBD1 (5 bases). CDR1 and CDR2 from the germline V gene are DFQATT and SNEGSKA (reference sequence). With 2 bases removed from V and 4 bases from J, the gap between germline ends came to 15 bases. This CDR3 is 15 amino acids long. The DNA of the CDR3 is TGCAGTGCTAGACTGGTCATGGGGCTGGGAAACACCATATATTTT. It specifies CSARLVMGLGNTIYF.

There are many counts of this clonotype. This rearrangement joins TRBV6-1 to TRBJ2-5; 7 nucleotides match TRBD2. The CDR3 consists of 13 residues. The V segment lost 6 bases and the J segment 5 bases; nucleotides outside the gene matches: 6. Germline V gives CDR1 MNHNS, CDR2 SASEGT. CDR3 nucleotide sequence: TGTGCCAGCAGGGGGGGGAGGTACGAGACCCAGTACTTC. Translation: CASRGGRYETQYF.

The CDR3 is CASSQDTPRSPLHF. The CDR3, as DNA: TGTGCCAGCAGCCAAGATACGCCCAGGTCACCCCTCCACTTT. The rearrangement links TRBV14 to TRBJ1-6; D unresolved. The CDR3 contains 14 residues. Trimming stripped 0 bases from V and 10 bases from J, with 10 bases between. CDR1 SGHDN and CDR2 FVKESK come from the germline V gene.

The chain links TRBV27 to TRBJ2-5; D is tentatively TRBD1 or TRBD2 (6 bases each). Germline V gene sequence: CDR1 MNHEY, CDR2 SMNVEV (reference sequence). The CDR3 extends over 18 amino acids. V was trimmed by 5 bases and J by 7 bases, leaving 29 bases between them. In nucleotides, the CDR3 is TGTGCCAGCAGTGATCCCAAGAGCAGCCGGGGAAAGGGGGGGACCCAGTACTTC. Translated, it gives CASSDPKSSRGKGGTQYF.

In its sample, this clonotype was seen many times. Here the CDR3 DNA reads TGCAGTGCTGCGGACAGGAACACAAGGCACACTGAAGCTTTCTTT. It translates to CSAADRNTRHTEAFF. The genes are TRBV20-1 and TRBJ1-1; TRBD1 matches at 7 bases. CDR1 is DFQATT and CDR2 is SNEGSKA in the germline V gene (reference sequence). The CDR3 has 15 amino acids. J gave up 3 bases and V 5 bases, and 12 bases lay outside the gene matches.

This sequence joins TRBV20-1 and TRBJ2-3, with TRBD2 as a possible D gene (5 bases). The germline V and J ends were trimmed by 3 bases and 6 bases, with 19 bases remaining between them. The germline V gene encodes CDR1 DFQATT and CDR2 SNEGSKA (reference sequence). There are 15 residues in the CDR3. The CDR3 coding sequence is TGCAGTGCTAGCTCCTCCAGCGGAATTCAGGATACGCAGTATTTT. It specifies CSASSSSGIQDTQYF.

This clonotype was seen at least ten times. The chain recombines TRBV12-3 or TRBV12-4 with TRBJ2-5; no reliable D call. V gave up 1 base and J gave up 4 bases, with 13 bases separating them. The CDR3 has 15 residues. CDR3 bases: TGTGCCAGCAGTTTAGGGACCAGTCCAATAGAGACCCAGTACTTC. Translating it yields CASSLGTSPIETQYF.